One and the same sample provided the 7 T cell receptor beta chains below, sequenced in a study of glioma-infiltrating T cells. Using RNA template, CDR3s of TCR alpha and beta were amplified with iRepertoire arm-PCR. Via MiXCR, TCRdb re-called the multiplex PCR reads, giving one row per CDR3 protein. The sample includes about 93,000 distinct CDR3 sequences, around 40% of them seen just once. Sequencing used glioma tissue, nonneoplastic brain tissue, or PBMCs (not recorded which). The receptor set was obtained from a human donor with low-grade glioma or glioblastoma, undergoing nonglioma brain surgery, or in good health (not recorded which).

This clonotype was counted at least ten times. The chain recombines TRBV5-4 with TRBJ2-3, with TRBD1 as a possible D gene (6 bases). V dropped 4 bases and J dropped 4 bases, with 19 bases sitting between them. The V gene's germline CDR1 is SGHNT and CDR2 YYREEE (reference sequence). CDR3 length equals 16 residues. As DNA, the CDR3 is TGTGCCAGCAGCCCCCCGGGGAAGGGGGATGCAGATACGCAGTATTTT. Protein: CASSPPGKGDADTQYF. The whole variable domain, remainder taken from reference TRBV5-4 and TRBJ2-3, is ETGVTQSPTHLIKTRGQQVTLRCSSQSGHNTVSWYQQALGQGPQFIFQYYREEENGRGNFPPRFSGLQFPNYSSELNVNALELDDSALYLCASSPPGKGDADTQYFGPGTRLTVL.

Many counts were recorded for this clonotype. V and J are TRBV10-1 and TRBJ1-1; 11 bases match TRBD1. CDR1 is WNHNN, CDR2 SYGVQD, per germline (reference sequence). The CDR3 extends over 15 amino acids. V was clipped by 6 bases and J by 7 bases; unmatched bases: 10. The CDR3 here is CASSRGQGASFEAFF. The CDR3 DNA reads TGCGCCAGCAGCCGAGGACAGGGGGCATCTTTTGAAGCTTTCTTT.

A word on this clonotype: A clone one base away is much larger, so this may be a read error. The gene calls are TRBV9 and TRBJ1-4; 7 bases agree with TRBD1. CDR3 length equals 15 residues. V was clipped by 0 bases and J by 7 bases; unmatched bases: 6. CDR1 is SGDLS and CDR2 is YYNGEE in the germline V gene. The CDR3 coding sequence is TGTGCCAGCAGCGTAGAGGACAGGTGGGCTGAAAAACTGTTTTTT. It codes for CASSVEDRWAEKLFF.

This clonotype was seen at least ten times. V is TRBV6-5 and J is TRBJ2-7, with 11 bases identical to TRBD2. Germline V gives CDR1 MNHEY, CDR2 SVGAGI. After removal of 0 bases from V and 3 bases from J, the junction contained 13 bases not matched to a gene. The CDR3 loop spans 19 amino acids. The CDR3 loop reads CASSYSGQRSGTSGYEQYF. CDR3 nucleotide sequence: TGTGCCAGCAGTTACTCGGGGCAAAGGTCCGGGACTAGCGGCTACGAGCAGTACTTC.

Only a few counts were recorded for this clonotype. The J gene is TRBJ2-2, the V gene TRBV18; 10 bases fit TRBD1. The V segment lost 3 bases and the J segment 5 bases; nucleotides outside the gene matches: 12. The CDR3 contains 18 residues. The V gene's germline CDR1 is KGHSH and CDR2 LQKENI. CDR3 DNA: TGTGCCAGCTCACCGACGCGACGAGGGACAGGGGTTACCGGGGAGCTGTTTTTT. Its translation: CASSPTRRGTGVTGELFF.

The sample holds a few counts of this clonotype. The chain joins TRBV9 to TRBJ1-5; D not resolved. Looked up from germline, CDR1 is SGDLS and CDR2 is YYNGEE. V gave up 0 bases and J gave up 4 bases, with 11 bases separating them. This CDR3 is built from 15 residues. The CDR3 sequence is CASSVDGGQNQPQHF. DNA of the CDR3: TGTGCCAGCAGCGTAGACGGTGGCCAAAATCAGCCCCAGCATTTT.

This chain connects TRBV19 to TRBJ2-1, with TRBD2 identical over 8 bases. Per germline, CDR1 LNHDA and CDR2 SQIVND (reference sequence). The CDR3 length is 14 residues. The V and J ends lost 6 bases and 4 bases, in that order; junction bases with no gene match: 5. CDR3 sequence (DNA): TGTGCCAGTAGCCGGGAGGGAGGATACAATGAGCAGTTCTTC. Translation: CASSREGGYNEQFF.